This T cell receptor beta chain was sequenced during a study of CD8 T cells in ankylosing spondylitis. Study observations and caveats: In the blood and synovial fluid of reactive arthritis, some motif variants had been previously reported. Relatively rare in peripheral blood, disease-linked clones were also CD8+. According to the report, clones linked to the disease were significantly enriched in matched synovial fluid samples taken from ankylosing spondylitis patients.

With regard to this clonotype: Antigen unknown.

Libraries of TCR beta came from quantitative 5'-RACE with molecular barcodes. TCRdb re-analysed the 5' RACE reads in MiXCR, keeping a single row per CDR3 protein. The profile shows roughly 130,000 distinct CDR3 sequences, about 6.4% of them singletons. V was pared by 5 bases and J by 5 bases, with 10 bases between. This CDR3 has 12 residues. Germline V CDR1 and CDR2: SGHNT, YENEEA. The origin of this receptor is a male donor with ankylosing spondylitis or in good health (not recorded which). V usage is TRBV11-3 and J usage is TRBJ2-7; possible D gene TRBD2, 5 bases. Source material: blood, either unsorted or a sorted T cell fraction (not recorded which). The CDR3 region has the DNA TGTGCCAGCAGCCGGGAAGCTGACGAGCAGTACTTC. As protein: CASSREADEQYF.